The text below deals with one TCR beta chain. The antigen is not known. This specimen belongs to a study of cytomegalovirus exposure and HLA in healthy donors. V lost 5 bases and J lost 7, with 22 bases in between. This CDR3 has 16 amino acids. The V gene's germline CDR1 is SGHRS and CDR2 YFSETQ. PCR was performed using 60 Vbeta and 13 Jbeta primers. Sequenced by immunoSEQ multiplex PCR; TCRdb stores in-frame clones only, minus some. The data contain 100,000 to 150,000 clones, over 70% of them seen just once; the ten biggest clones take up about 3.9%. Study outcomes and limitations: A link between a missense DCLRE1C variant and TCR beta V- and J-gene trimming emerged from a later analysis. Generally TCR sequences proved uncommon, though certain public TCRs appeared in numerous donors.

The chain joins TRBV5-1 to TRBJ2-1, with D hard to call. Specimen: PBMCs. The TCR was taken from a man aged 18-30 years in good health and CMV-seropositive. The CDR3 protein is CASSVLSALERNEQFF. The DNA of the CDR3 is TGCGCCAGCAGTGTTCTCTCCGCCCTAGAAAGGAATGAGCAGTTCTTC. Variable domain in full (rest from reference TRBV5-1 and TRBJ2-1): KAGVTQTPRYLIKTRGQQVTLSCSPISGHRSVSWYQQTPGQGLQFLFEYFSETQRNKGNFPGRFSGRQFSNSRSEMNVSTLELGDSALYLCASSVLSALERNEQFFGPGTRLTVL.